This T cell receptor beta chain was recovered during a study of blood T cell repertoires in COVID-19. Study-level information: COVID-19 samples, acute and convalescent, were from the United States, Italy and Spain. In each case, the material was cDNA or gDNA derived from T cells, B-cell-depleted T cells, or PBMCs.

The germline V gene encodes CDR1 SGHRS and CDR2 YFSETQ. The V and J ends lost 0 bases and 5 bases, in that order; junction bases with no gene match: 7. The CDR3 length is 15 residues. In the original workflow: Reference gene primer amplification gave nucleated cell count estimates. Produced via immunoSEQ multiplex PCR; TCRdb's table is partial and in-frame only. V, J and clone size were drawn from that table, and D and trimming were deduced from the DNA. The table has about 300,000 clones, about nine tenths seen once. The TCR originated in a man in his thirties or forties who had recovered from COVID-19. The specimen was PBMCs or T cells enriched from blood (not recorded which). The chain employs TRBV5-1 and TRBJ2-5; 7 bases match TRBD1. In nucleotides, the CDR3 is TGCGCCAGCAGCTTGGGACAGGGAGTAGGGGAGACCCAGTACTTC. Amino acid sequence: CASSLGQGVGETQYF.